A selection of T cell receptor beta chains follows, all from one sample in a study of blood T cell repertoires in COVID-19. Profiling relied on immunoSEQ multiplex PCR, and the TCRdb table lists in-frame clones only, not all of them. Among approximately 230,000 clones listed, 65% to 90% were seen once. The sample consisted of PBMCs or T cells enriched from blood (not recorded which). The source is a young man who had recovered from COVID-19. Each CDR3 is given with its conserved first and last residue. The D gene is left open where the match is weak. Where a row states a size, it is once, few, many or the class of an expanded clone; other rows omit it.

CDR3nt: TGTGCCTGGGAGACAGGGGCCCAGGGCACCGGGGAGCTGTTTTTT; CDR3aa: CAWETGAQGTGELFF; abundance: -; d_gene: TRBD1; j_gene: TRBJ2-2; v_gene: TRBV30
CDR3nt: TGCGCCAGCAGCCAGATGAGCGGGGGTACCTACAATGAGCAGTTCTTC; CDR3aa: CASSQMSGGTYNEQFF; abundance: -; d_gene: TRBD2; j_gene: TRBJ2-1; v_gene: TRBV5-1
CDR3nt: TGCGCCAGCAGCTTGGGGACTAGTCTAGGCGAGCAGTACTTC; CDR3aa: CASSLGTSLGEQYF; abundance: once; d_gene: TRBD2; j_gene: TRBJ2-7; v_gene: TRBV5-1
CDR3nt: TGTGCCAGTACCCAATATTCACAGGGGGCGCGTAATGAAGCTTTCTTT; CDR3aa: CASTQYSQGARNEAFF; abundance: -; d_gene: TRBD1; j_gene: TRBJ1-1; v_gene: TRBV19
CDR3nt: TGTGCCAGCAGTTTGGGGACAGGGTCGGGAACCGGGGAGCTGTTTTTT; CDR3aa: CASSLGTGSGTGELFF; abundance: -; d_gene: TRBD1; j_gene: TRBJ2-2; v_gene: TRBV27
CDR3nt: TGTGCCAGCAGCTTAGGGACAGGGCCACTCTATGGCTACACCTTC; CDR3aa: CASSLGTGPLYGYTF; abundance: -; d_gene: TRBD1; j_gene: TRBJ1-2; v_gene: TRBV7-6
CDR3nt: TGTGCCAGTAGTAGTTGGGCAGAAACTAACTATGGCTACACCTTC; CDR3aa: CASSSWAETNYGYTF; abundance: -; d_gene: -; j_gene: TRBJ1-2; v_gene: TRBV19
CDR3nt: TGTGCCAGCAGCTTGGACCAGGGAAGGCAAGAGACCCAGTACTTC; CDR3aa: CASSLDQGRQETQYF; abundance: -; d_gene: -; j_gene: TRBJ2-5; v_gene: TRBV5-4
CDR3nt: TGTGCCACCAGTGAAACCAACAGGGGGAGCCATGGCAATCAGCCCCAGCATTTT; CDR3aa: CATSETNRGSHGNQPQHF; abundance: -; d_gene: TRBD1; j_gene: TRBJ1-5; v_gene: TRBV24-1
CDR3nt: TGTGCCAGCAGTCAGACAGGGTACACTGAAGCTTTCTTT; CDR3aa: CASSQTGYTEAFF; abundance: -; d_gene: TRBD1; j_gene: TRBJ1-1; v_gene: TRBV28
CDR3nt: TGTGCCAGCAGTACATCACAGGGCGATGAGCAGTTCTTC; CDR3aa: CASSTSQGDEQFF; abundance: once; d_gene: -; j_gene: TRBJ2-1; v_gene: TRBV11-3
CDR3nt: TGTGCCAGCAGCCCATACAGGGGGCGCAAAGGCTACACCTTC; CDR3aa: CASSPYRGRKGYTF; abundance: -; d_gene: TRBD1; j_gene: TRBJ1-2; v_gene: TRBV5-4
CDR3nt: TGTGCCAGCAGCCCAGGGATGAACACTGAAGCTTTCTTT; CDR3aa: CASSPGMNTEAFF; abundance: once; d_gene: -; j_gene: TRBJ1-1; v_gene: TRBV14
CDR3nt: TGTGCCAGCAGTTACGAGCTAGCGGGAGGGCCGGGGGAGCAGTTCTTC; CDR3aa: CASSYELAGGPGEQFF; abundance: -; d_gene: TRBD2; j_gene: TRBJ2-1; v_gene: TRBV6-5
CDR3nt: TGTGCCAGCAGCTTGGGTAGCAGCCGAGTAGGTGAAAAACTGTTTTTT; CDR3aa: CASSLGSSRVGEKLFF; abundance: -; d_gene: -; j_gene: TRBJ1-4; v_gene: TRBV5-5
CDR3nt: TGTGCCTGGAATCTGGGACTAGCGGGAGTGGGCCCCCCAGATACGCAGTATTTT; CDR3aa: CAWNLGLAGVGPPDTQYF; abundance: -; d_gene: TRBD2; j_gene: TRBJ2-3; v_gene: TRBV30
CDR3nt: TGTGCCAGCAGTAACAGGAGGGTCGTTAGCTATGGCTACACCTTC; CDR3aa: CASSNRRVVSYGYTF; abundance: -; d_gene: -; j_gene: TRBJ1-2; v_gene: TRBV6-5
CDR3nt: TGTGCCAGCAGCTTGCCTAGCGGGGCACAAGGAACCGGGGAGCTGTTTTTT; CDR3aa: CASSLPSGAQGTGELFF; abundance: -; d_gene: TRBD2; j_gene: TRBJ2-2; v_gene: TRBV5-4
CDR3nt: TGTGCCAGCAGCTCACTAGGATTGTACGAGCAGTACTTC; CDR3aa: CASSSLGLYEQYF; abundance: -; d_gene: -; j_gene: TRBJ2-7; v_gene: TRBV7-9
CDR3nt: TGTGCCAGCAGCCACACTAGCGGGGGTGTCTACGAGCAGTACTTC; CDR3aa: CASSHTSGGVYEQYF; abundance: -; d_gene: TRBD2; j_gene: TRBJ2-7; v_gene: TRBV4-2
CDR3nt: TGTGCCTGGAGACCGGAGGGAAATGAAAAACTGTTTTTT; CDR3aa: CAWRPEGNEKLFF; abundance: -; d_gene: -; j_gene: TRBJ1-4; v_gene: TRBV30
CDR3nt: TGTGCCAGCAGCCACCTCTACAATGAGCAGTTCTTC; CDR3aa: CASSHLYNEQFF; abundance: -; d_gene: -; j_gene: TRBJ2-1; v_gene: TRBV3-1/TRBV3-2
CDR3nt: TGTGCCAGCAGCTTCACAGGGACAGCGGTCTCCTACGAGCAGTACTTC; CDR3aa: CASSFTGTAVSYEQYF; abundance: -; d_gene: TRBD1; j_gene: TRBJ2-7; v_gene: TRBV11-3
CDR3nt: TGCGCCAGCAGCTTGTCTAGGGGGCCAAACGAGCAGTACTTC; CDR3aa: CASSLSRGPNEQYF; abundance: -; d_gene: TRBD1; j_gene: TRBJ2-7; v_gene: TRBV5-1
CDR3nt: TGTGCCAGCAGTTCTCAGGGGAACACTGAAGCTTTCTTT; CDR3aa: CASSSQGNTEAFF; abundance: -; d_gene: -; j_gene: TRBJ1-1; v_gene: TRBV2
CDR3nt: TGTGCCAGCAGTTTATCGAGGGCAGGGGCGCGCGGCTACACCTTC; CDR3aa: CASSLSRAGARGYTF; abundance: few; d_gene: -; j_gene: TRBJ1-2; v_gene: TRBV28
CDR3nt: TGTGCCAGCAGCCTCGTACTCACAGATACGCAGTATTTT; CDR3aa: CASSLVLTDTQYF; abundance: -; d_gene: -; j_gene: TRBJ2-3; v_gene: TRBV14
CDR3nt: TGCGCCAGCAGCTTGGAAGCGGGTCTAGAGTACGAGCAGTACTTC; CDR3aa: CASSLEAGLEYEQYF; abundance: -; d_gene: -; j_gene: TRBJ2-7; v_gene: TRBV5-1
CDR3nt: TGCAGTGCTAGAGGCTACTACGAGCAGTACTTC; CDR3aa: CSARGYYEQYF; abundance: -; d_gene: -; j_gene: TRBJ2-7; v_gene: TRBV20-1
CDR3nt: TGTGCCAGTAGCAGGGGGGCGACAGATACGCAGTATTTT; CDR3aa: CASSRGATDTQYF; abundance: -; d_gene: -; j_gene: TRBJ2-3; v_gene: TRBV19
CDR3nt: TGTGCCAGCAGTGAAGGGAAGACAGGGGCCCCAAGAAAGCATTTT; CDR3aa: CASSEGKTGAPRKHF; abundance: -; d_gene: TRBD1; j_gene: TRBJ1-5; v_gene: TRBV2
CDR3nt: TGCGCCAGCAGCTTAACCCCAGGCTACGAGCAGTACTTC; CDR3aa: CASSLTPGYEQYF; abundance: -; d_gene: -; j_gene: TRBJ2-7; v_gene: TRBV5-1
CDR3nt: TGTGCCAGCAGTCGCTCCCCAAGCAGGGAAAAACTGTTTTTT; CDR3aa: CASSRSPSREKLFF; abundance: -; d_gene: -; j_gene: TRBJ1-4; v_gene: TRBV28
CDR3nt: TGCGCCAGCAGCCAAAAAAGGGCGGGGGGACTAGCAAGTACAGATACGCAGTATTTT; CDR3aa: CASSQKRAGGLASTDTQYF; abundance: -; d_gene: TRBD2; j_gene: TRBJ2-3; v_gene: TRBV4-1
CDR3nt: TGCGCCACCAGGGAGCTAGCGGGCGAAAGCCGCGTTGCCAAAAACATTCAGTACTTC; CDR3aa: CATRELAGESRVAKNIQYF; abundance: -; d_gene: TRBD2; j_gene: TRBJ2-4; v_gene: TRBV10-1
CDR3nt: TGTGCCAGTAGTCCCTGGGACAGGAGCTCTGGAAACACCATATATTTT; CDR3aa: CASSPWDRSSGNTIYF; abundance: few; d_gene: TRBD1; j_gene: TRBJ1-3; v_gene: TRBV19